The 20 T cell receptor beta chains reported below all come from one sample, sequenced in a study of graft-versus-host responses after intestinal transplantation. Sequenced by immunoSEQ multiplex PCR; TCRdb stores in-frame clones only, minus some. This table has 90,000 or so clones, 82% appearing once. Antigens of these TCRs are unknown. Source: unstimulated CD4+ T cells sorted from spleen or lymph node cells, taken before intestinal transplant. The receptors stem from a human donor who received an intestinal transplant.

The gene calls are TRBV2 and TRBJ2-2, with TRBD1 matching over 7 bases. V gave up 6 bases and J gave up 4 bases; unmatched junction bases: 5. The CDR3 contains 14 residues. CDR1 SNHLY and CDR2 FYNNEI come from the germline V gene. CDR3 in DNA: TGTGCCAGCAGCAAGGGGGCGAGCACCGGGGAGCTGTTTTTT. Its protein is CASSKGASTGELFF.

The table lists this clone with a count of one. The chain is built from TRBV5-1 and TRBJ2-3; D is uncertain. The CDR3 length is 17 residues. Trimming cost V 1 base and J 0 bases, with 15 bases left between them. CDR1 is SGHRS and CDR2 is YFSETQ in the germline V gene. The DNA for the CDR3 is TGCGCCAGCAGCTTGTATCCCCTTCCTCAGAGCACAGATACGCAGTATTTT. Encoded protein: CASSLYPLPQSTDTQYF.

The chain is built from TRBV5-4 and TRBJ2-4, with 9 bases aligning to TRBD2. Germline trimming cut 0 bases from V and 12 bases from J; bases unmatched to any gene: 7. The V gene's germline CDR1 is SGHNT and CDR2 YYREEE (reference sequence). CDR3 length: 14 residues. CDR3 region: CASSLGLAGRPQYF. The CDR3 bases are TGTGCCAGCAGCTTGGGGCTAGCGGGGCGGCCTCAGTACTTC.

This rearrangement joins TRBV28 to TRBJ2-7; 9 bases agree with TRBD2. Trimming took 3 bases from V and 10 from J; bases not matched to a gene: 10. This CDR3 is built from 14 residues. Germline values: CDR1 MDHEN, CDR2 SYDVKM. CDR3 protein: CASSFSGSEKKQYF. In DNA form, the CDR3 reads TGTGCCAGCAGTTTTAGCGGGAGTGAAAAAAAACAGTACTTC.

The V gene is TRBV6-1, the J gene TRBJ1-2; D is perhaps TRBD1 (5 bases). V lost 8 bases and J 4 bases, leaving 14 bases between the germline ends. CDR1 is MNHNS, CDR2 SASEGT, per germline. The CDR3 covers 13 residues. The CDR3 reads CASRRGGFYGYTF. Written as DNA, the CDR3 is TGTGCCAGCCGGAGGGGAGGGTTCTATGGCTACACCTTC.

The CDR3 DNA reads TGTGCCAGCACAGACACAAACTATGGCTACACCTTC. It is translated as CASTDTNYGYTF. The chain links TRBV27 to TRBJ1-2; D is ambiguous. CDR1 MNHEY and CDR2 SMNVEV come from the germline V gene (reference sequence). The CDR3 spans 12 residues. The ends were cut back, 7 bases at V and 2 bases at J, with 8 bases in the middle.

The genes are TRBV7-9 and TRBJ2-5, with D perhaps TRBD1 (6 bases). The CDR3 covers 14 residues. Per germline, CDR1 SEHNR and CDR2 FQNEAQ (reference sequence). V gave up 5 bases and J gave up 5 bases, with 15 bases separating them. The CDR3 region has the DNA TGTGCCAGCAGCGTTAAGGACAGAGTTGAGACCCAGTACTTC. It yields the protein CASSVKDRVETQYF.

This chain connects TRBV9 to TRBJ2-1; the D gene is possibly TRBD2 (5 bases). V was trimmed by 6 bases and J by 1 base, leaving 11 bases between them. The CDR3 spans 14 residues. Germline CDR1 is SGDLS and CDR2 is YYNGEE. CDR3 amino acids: CASTPRGSYNEQFF. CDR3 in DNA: TGTGCCAGCACCCCCCGGGGATCCTACAATGAGCAGTTCTTC.

In nucleotides, the CDR3 is TGTGCCATCAGGCTTGGAGACAGACCGAACTATGGCTACACCTTC. It encodes CAIRLGDRPNYGYTF. V and J are TRBV10-3 and TRBJ1-2; perhaps TRBD1 as D (5 bases). Trimming shortened V by 6 bases and J by 2 bases, and 16 bases separated the two germline ends. This CDR3 has 15 residues. Germline V lookup: CDR1 ENHRY, CDR2 SYGVKD.

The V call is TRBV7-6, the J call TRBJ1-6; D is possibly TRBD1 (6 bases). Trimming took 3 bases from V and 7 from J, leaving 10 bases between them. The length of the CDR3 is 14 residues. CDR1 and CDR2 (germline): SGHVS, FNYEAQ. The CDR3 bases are TGTGCCAGCAGCTTCGCCGACAGGAATTCACCCCTCCACTTT. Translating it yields CASSFADRNSPLHF.

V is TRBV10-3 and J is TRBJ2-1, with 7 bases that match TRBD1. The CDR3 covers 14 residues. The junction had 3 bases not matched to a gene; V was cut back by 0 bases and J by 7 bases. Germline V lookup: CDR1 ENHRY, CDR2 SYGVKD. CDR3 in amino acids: CAISESGTANEQFF. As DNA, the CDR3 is TGTGCCATCAGTGAGTCGGGGACAGCAAATGAGCAGTTCTTC.

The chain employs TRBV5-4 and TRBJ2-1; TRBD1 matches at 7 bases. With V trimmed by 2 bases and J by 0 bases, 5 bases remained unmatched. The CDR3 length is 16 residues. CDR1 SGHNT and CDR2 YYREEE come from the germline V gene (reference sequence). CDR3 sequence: CASSLPTGPSYNEQFF. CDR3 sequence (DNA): TGTGCCAGCAGCTTACCGACAGGGCCCTCCTACAATGAGCAGTTCTTC. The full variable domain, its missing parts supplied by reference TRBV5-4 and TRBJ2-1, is ETGVTQSPTHLIKTRGQQVTLRCSSQSGHNTVSWYQQALGQGPQFIFQYYREEENGRGNFPPRFSGLQFPNYSSELNVNALELDDSALYLCASSLPTGPSYNEQFFGPGTRLTVL.

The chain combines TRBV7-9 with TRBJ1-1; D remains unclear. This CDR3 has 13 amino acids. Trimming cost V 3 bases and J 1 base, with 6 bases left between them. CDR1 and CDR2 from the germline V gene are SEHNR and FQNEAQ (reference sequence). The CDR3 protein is CASSFSQNTEAFF. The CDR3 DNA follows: TGTGCCAGCAGCTTCAGTCAGAACACTGAAGCTTTCTTT.

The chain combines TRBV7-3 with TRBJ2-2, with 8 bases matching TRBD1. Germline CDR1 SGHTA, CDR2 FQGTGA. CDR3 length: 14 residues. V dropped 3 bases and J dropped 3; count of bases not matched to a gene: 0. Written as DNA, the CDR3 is TGTGCCAGCAGCTTGGACAGGGACACCGGGGAGCTGTTTTTT. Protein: CASSLDRDTGELFF.

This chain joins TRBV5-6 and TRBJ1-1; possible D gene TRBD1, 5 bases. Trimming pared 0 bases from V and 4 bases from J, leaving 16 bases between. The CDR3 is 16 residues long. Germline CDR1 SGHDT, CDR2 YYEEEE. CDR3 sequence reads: CASSLGAHPGGTEAFF. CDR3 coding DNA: TGTGCCAGCAGCTTGGGAGCCCATCCCGGGGGCACTGAAGCTTTCTTT.

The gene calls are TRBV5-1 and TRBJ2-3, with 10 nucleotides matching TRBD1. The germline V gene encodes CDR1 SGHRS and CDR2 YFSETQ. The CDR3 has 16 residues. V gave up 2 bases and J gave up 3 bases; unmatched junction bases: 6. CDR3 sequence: CASSFYGTGDTDTQYF. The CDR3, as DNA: TGCGCCAGCAGCTTTTACGGGACAGGGGATACAGATACGCAGTATTTT.

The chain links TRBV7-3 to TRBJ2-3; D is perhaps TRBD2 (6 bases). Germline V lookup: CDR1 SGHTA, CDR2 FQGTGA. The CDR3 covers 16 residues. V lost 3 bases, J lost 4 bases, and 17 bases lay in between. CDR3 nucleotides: TGTGCCAGCAGCTTTACGCTGGCTAGCGACCCAGATACGCAGTATTTT. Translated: CASSFTLASDPDTQYF. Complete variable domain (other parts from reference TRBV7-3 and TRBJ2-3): GAGVSQTPSNKVTEKGKYVELRCDPISGHTALYWYRQSLGQGPEFLIYFQGTGAADDSGLPNDRFFAVRPEGSVSTLKIQRTERGDSAVYLCASSFTLASDPDTQYFGPGTRLTVL.

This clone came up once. CDR3 sequence reads: CASSYSRQGVGTEAFF. The CDR3 nucleotides are TGTGCCAGCAGTTACTCGAGACAGGGGGTCGGGACTGAAGCTTTCTTT. This chain uses TRBV6-5 with TRBJ1-1; TRBD1 matches at 9 bases. The CDR3 is made up of 16 amino acids. V was pared by 0 bases and J by 5 bases, with 7 bases of the junction left unmatched. Looked up from germline, CDR1 is MNHEY and CDR2 is SVGAGI.

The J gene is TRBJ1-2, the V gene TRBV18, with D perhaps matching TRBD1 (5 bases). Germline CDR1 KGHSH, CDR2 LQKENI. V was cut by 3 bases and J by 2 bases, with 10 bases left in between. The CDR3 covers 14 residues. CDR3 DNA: TGTGCCAGCTCACCTTCACAGGACAACTATGGCTACACCTTC. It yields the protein CASSPSQDNYGYTF.

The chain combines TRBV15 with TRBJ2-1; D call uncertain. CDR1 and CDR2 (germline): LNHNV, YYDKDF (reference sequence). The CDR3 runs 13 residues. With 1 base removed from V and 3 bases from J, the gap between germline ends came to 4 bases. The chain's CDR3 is CATSRVSYNEQFF. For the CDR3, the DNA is TGTGCCACCAGCAGAGTTAGCTACAATGAGCAGTTCTTC.